These 19 T cell receptor beta chains share one sample of origin, sequenced in a study of OX40 agonist ivuxolimab in advanced cancers. Data came from immunoSEQ multiplex PCR; TCRdb stores just in-frame clones and leaves some out. The sample lists some 100,000 clones, less than 95% occurring once. The material was CD4+ or CD8+ T cells sorted from blood, obtained in a trial of the OX40 agonist ivuxolimab. The receptors were gathered from an adult with an advanced solid tumor such as melanoma, head and neck, liver or kidney cancer.

The V and J genes are TRBV11-2 and TRBJ1-3; weak D call: TRBD1 (5 bases). The CDR3 has 16 residues. Between the trimmed V and J ends, which lost 5 bases and 0 bases, there was a span of 14 bases. From germline, CDR1 is SGHAT and CDR2 FQNNGV. The CDR3 DNA sequence: TGTGCCAGCAGCCCCGGGGGGTGGTCCTCTGGAAACACCATATATTTT. It yields the protein CASSPGGWSSGNTIYF.

The J gene is TRBJ1-4, the V gene TRBV6-5; 7 bases match TRBD1. CDR3 length equals 15 residues. Germline CDR1 MNHEY, CDR2 SVGAGI. V gave up 4 bases and J gave up 4 bases; unmatched junction bases: 6. The CDR3 bases are TGTGCCAGCAGTTTCACGACAGGGAATAATGAAAAACTGTTTTTT. Translating it yields CASSFTTGNNEKLFF.

This clone was recorded once. V and J are TRBV27 and TRBJ2-3; TRBD2 aligns across 8 bases. This CDR3 comprises 16 residues. Germline trimming cut 6 bases from V and 0 bases from J; bases unmatched to any gene: 8. Germline V gives CDR1 MNHEY, CDR2 SMNVEV (reference sequence). CDR3 amino acids: CASRPLAGPSTDTQYF. CDR3 nucleotide sequence: TGTGCCAGCAGACCATTAGCGGGACCAAGCACAGATACGCAGTATTTT.

This chain links TRBV27 with TRBJ1-1; a possible D gene is TRBD1 (5 bases). The CDR3 is 17 residues long. The germline V gene has CDR1 MNHEY and CDR2 SMNVEV (reference sequence). V dropped 1 base and J dropped 1 base, with 16 bases sitting between them. The CDR3 sequence is CASSLYQRGFSNTEAFF. The CDR3 DNA follows: TGTGCCAGCAGTTTATATCAGAGGGGCTTCTCGAACACTGAAGCTTTCTTT.

This chain links TRBV7-2 with TRBJ1-5; D unclear. Germline V gene lookup returns CDR1 SGHTA and CDR2 FQGNSA. The CDR3 runs 13 residues. V dropped 4 bases and J dropped 8 bases, with 12 bases sitting between them. This CDR3 reads CASSSRVSEPQHF. The CDR3 nucleotides are TGTGCCAGCAGCTCCCGAGTTAGTGAGCCCCAGCATTTT. Using reference TRBV7-2 and TRBJ1-5 for the parts outside the CDR3, the full variable domain is GAGVSQSPSNKVTEKGKDVELRCDPISGHTALYWYRQSLGQGLEFLIYFQGNSAPDKSGLPSDRFSAERTGGSVSTLTIQRTQQEDSAVYLCASSSRVSEPQHFGDGTRLSIL.

The chain is built from TRBV27 and TRBJ2-2; TRBD2 aligns across 11 bases. Per the germline V gene, CDR1 is MNHEY and CDR2 is SMNVEV (reference sequence). V lost 5 bases to trimming and J lost 0 bases; unmatched junction nucleotides: 11. This CDR3 contains 19 residues. The DNA of the CDR3 is TGTGCCAGCAGTCCTGGGACTAGCGGACTTTACGCGAACACCGGGGAGCTGTTTTTT. Protein product: CASSPGTSGLYANTGELFF.

The V and J genes are TRBV29-1 and TRBJ2-5; TRBD2 matches at 13 bases. This CDR3 is 13 amino acids long. Trimming at V came to 5 bases and at J to 5 bases, leaving 2 bases not matched to a gene. Germline CDR1 SQVTM, CDR2 ANQGSEA. The CDR3 DNA follows: TGCAGCGTTCCGGGACTAGCGGGGGAGACCCAGTACTTC. Translating it yields CSVPGLAGETQYF.

The J gene is TRBJ2-3, the V gene TRBV6-6; 7 bases align to TRBD1. V lost 6 bases, J lost 0 bases, and 6 bases stayed unmatched. The CDR3 runs to 15 residues. Germline V gives CDR1 MNHNY, CDR2 SVGAGI (reference sequence). Here the CDR3 reads CASRRRDSSTDTQYF. Here the CDR3 DNA reads TGTGCCAGCAGACGAAGGGACAGTAGCACAGATACGCAGTATTTT.

The table lists this clone with a count of one. The V and J genes are TRBV6-4 and TRBJ2-5, with TRBD2 as a possible D gene (6 bases). The CDR3 is 16 residues long. Trimming removed 2 bases from V and 7 bases from J, with 20 bases in between. Looked up from germline, CDR1 is MRHNA and CDR2 is SNTAGT. CDR3 coding DNA: TGTGCCAGCAGTGACAAAGGAGGGCCGGGAAGGTGGACCCAGTACTTC. This translates into CASSDKGGPGRWTQYF.

A single count supports this clone. V gene TRBV19 combines with J gene TRBJ2-3; TRBD1 matches 7 bases. Germline CDR1 reads LNHDA; CDR2 reads SQIVND (reference sequence). J was trimmed by 3 bases and V by 6 bases; bases with no gene match: 12. This CDR3 has 16 amino acids. The CDR3 DNA reads as TGTGCCAGTAGACCCAACAGGGGAGTAAGTACAGATACGCAGTATTTT. It yields the protein CASRPNRGVSTDTQYF.

The J gene is TRBJ2-7, the V gene TRBV6-6; 7 nucleotides agree with TRBD1. V was pared by 1 base and J by 0 bases, with 6 bases of the junction left unmatched. This CDR3 is built from 16 residues. The germline V gene encodes CDR1 MNHNY and CDR2 SVGAGI (reference sequence). This CDR3 reads CASSYWGTDDSYEQYF. CDR3 nucleotide sequence: TGTGCCAGCAGTTACTGGGGGACAGACGACTCCTACGAGCAGTACTTC.

V is TRBV10-2 and J is TRBJ2-1; 10 nucleotides align to TRBD2. V lost 0 bases to trimming and J lost 7 bases; unmatched junction nucleotides: 9. CDR3 length: 17 residues. Germline values: CDR1 WSHSY, CDR2 SAAADI. CDR3 region: CASSESGAGGPGNEQFF. The DNA for the CDR3 is TGCGCCAGCAGTGAGTCAGGAGCGGGAGGGCCGGGGAATGAGCAGTTCTTC.

The CDR3 DNA sequence: TGTGCCAGCAGGGGAGGGATAGTAGGCGATGAGCAGTTCTTC. It is translated as CASRGGIVGDEQFF. The chain couples TRBV2 to TRBJ2-1, with 7 bases lining up with TRBD2. J lost 8 bases, V lost 6 bases, and 10 bases had no gene match. The CDR3 is 14 amino acids. Germline lookup yields CDR1 SNHLY and CDR2 FYNNEI.

The chain recombines TRBV9 with TRBJ2-2; maybe TRBD2 (6 bases). Between the trimmed V and J ends, which lost 0 bases and 1 base, there was a span of 10 bases. CDR1 is SGDLS, CDR2 YYNGEE, per germline. The CDR3 spans 16 residues. The CDR3 coding sequence is TGTGCCAGCAGCGTAGAGCAAGCGGGGAACACCGGGGAGCTGTTTTTT. Encoded protein: CASSVEQAGNTGELFF.

On this clone itself: Additional DNA sequences in this sample encode the identical CDR3. The rearrangement uses TRBV2 and TRBJ2-7; 10 positions match TRBD1. The V segment lost 8 bases and the J segment 4 bases; nucleotides outside the gene matches: 5. CDR1 and CDR2 from the germline V gene are SNHLY and FYNNEI. The CDR3 totals 13 residues. DNA for the CDR3: TGTGCCAGCTCTGGACAGGGGGTGTACGAGCAGTACTTC. Translation gives CASSGQGVYEQYF.

This clone was detected only once. The V gene is TRBV11-3, the J gene TRBJ2-3, with a weak D call TRBD2 (6 bases). The CDR3 is made up of 15 amino acids. Germline assignment: CDR1 SGHNT and CDR2 YENEEA. The ends were cut back, 3 bases at V and 2 bases at J, with 12 bases in the middle. The CDR3 reads CASSLGGAPTDTQYF. The CDR3, as DNA: TGTGCCAGCAGCTTGGGGGGAGCTCCCACAGATACGCAGTATTTT.

The V call is TRBV7-2, the J call TRBJ2-5; 9 bases line up with TRBD1. The J call is in doubt because the DNA end fits TRBJ2-7 better. Germline-derived CDR1 and CDR2 are SGHTA and FQGNSA. This CDR3 spans 14 amino acids. CDR3: CASSTTGGPYEQYF. Here the CDR3 DNA reads TGTGCCAGCAGCACGACAGGGGGACCCTACGAGCAGTACTTC.

The V call is TRBV28, the J call TRBJ2-1, with 9 bases fitting TRBD1. Germline CDR1 reads MDHEN; CDR2 reads SYDVKM. The trim removed 7 bases at V and 7 bases at J, leaving 14 bases unmatched. The CDR3 sequence is 16 residues long. The CDR3 region has the DNA TGTGCCAGCACCTCCGCGCCGGGACAGGGAGGGAATGAGCAGTTCTTC. As protein: CASTSAPGQGGNEQFF.

This clone appeared a single time. The chain joins TRBV4-2 to TRBJ1-2; no definite D call. Germline loops: CDR1 LGHNA, CDR2 YNFKEQ. Trimming took off 0 bases at V and 0 bases at J, with 14 bases between the two ends. This CDR3 spans 17 amino acids. This CDR3 reads CASSQDSSEAANYGYTF. DNA of the CDR3: TGTGCCAGCAGCCAAGATTCGAGTGAAGCGGCTAACTATGGCTACACCTTC.